The clone carrying this TCR beta chain was seen more than once but under ten times. The antigen is undetermined. The CDR3 consists of 14 residues. Per the germline V gene, CDR1 is MNHEY and CDR2 is SVGAGI. The V end lost 5 bases, the J end lost 0 bases, and 5 bases lay between the germline ends. These data come from a study of molecular identifiers for immune sequencing clone quantification. Study outcomes and limitations: Over 99% of CMV-specific effector molecules, but under 1% of naive ones, were in clones above 20 copies.

As CD8+CD4-CCR7+CD45RA+ cells, naive CD8 T cells were sorted. For bulk TCR libraries, previously described methods and listed TCR primers were used. TCRdb used MiXCR to reprocess the PCR reads, holding one entry per CDR3 protein. The sample lists roughly 50,000 distinct CDR3 sequences, 25% seen once, with over 1.5% in the top ten. The rearrangement joins TRBV6-5 to TRBJ2-6, with D unclear. The sequence was collected from a human donor in good health. Some libraries in this study had Jurkat cell RNA spiked in. Sample: naive CD8+ T cells from blood, with Jurkat cell RNA spiked in. As to subset: FACS-sorted CD8+CD4-CCR7+CD45RA+ naive T cells. The CDR3 protein is CASSQNSGANVLTF. In DNA, the CDR3 is TGTGCCAGCAGTCAGAACTCTGGGGCCAACGTCCTGACTTTC.